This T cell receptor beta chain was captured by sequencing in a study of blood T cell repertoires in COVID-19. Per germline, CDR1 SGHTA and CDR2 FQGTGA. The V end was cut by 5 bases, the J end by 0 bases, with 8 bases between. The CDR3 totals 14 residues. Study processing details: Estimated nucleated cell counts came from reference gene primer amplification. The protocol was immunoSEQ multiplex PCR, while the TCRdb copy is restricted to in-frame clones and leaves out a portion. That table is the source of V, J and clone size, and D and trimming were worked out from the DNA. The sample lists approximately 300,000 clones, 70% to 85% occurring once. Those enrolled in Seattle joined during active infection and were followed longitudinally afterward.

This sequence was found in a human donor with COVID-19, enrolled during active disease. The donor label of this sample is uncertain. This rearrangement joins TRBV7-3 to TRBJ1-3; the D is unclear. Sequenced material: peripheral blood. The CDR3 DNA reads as TGTGCCAGCAGCGCCACAAGCTCTGGAAACACCATATATTTT. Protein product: CASSATSSGNTIYF.